This T cell receptor (beta chain) appears in the sequencing data of a study of response to subunit inactivated influenza vaccine (dated by TCRdb to the late 2010s). As for the study more broadly: The study used deep quantitative T cell receptor repertoire profiling to track responses to a trivalent subunit inactivated influenza vaccine.

Ten or more counts support this clonotype. Its antigen is not yet known. No clone much larger than this one lies a single base away; base qualities are absent. The study at large found these results: It was suggested by the authors that each seasonal influenza vaccination may recruit only a limited number of new T cells.

The CDR3 numbers 16 residues from cysteine through phenylalanine. The kept DNA is CDR3 alone, 48 bases in frame from the first base. Trimming costs V 9 bases and J 2 bases, and their ends lie 22 bases apart. The germline V gene provides CDR1 SGHRS and CDR2 YFSETQ. Library generation was performed with RT-PCR. The sample was run on an Illumina HiSeq 2500. The public reads were run again by TCRdb, first through fastp at Q25 and then through MiXCR, and only productive beta chains were kept. One record per CDR3 amino acid sequence lists the most common genes and DNA. In this sample the table shows 590,000 or so distinct CDR3 sequences, around 15% of which occur a single time. About 7.4% of the sample comes from the top ten.

The chain uses TRBV5-1 and TRBJ2-3, with TRBD2 as a weak D call on 7 bases. The specimen was PBMCs from blood, collected roughly 2 weeks before vaccination. The sequence was collected from a man in his fifties who received an inactivated influenza vaccine. Donor details come from another sample of the same person, matched by shared clones. The nucleotide sequence is given as TGCGCCACCCGGGCAGGGGCTAGCGGAGACACAGATACGCAGTATTTT. It translates to CATRAGASGDTDTQYF.